The present TCR beta chain was sequenced within a study of blood T cell repertoires in COVID-19. Overall study: From T cells, B-cell-depleted T cells, or PBMCs came the material, which was cDNA or gDNA.

J gave up 8 bases and V 5 bases, and 11 bases lay outside the gene matches. The CDR3 loop spans 15 amino acids. Germline loops: CDR1 SGHTA, CDR2 FQGNSA. Sequenced by immunoSEQ multiplex PCR; TCRdb stores in-frame clones only, minus some. Among roughly 30,000 clones listed, less than 80% were seen once. Material for sequencing was peripheral blood. The genes are TRBV7-2 and TRBJ2-1; 8 nucleotides line up with TRBD2. The receptor was derived from a boy aged 2 to 10 with active or convalescent COVID-19. The CDR3 is CASSHGRAVGDEQFF. DNA of the CDR3: TGTGCCAGCAGCCACGGGAGGGCCGTGGGTGATGAGCAGTTCTTC.